This T cell receptor beta chain was captured in a study of CD8+ T cells in alopecia areata. At the level of the study: At a dose of 5 to 10 mg twice daily, oral tofacitinib was given to treated patients. The drug, tofacitinib, lasted 6 to 18 months, followed by 6 months off drug.

PBMCs provided sorted CD4+ and CD8+ T cells. RNA was isolated and reverse transcribed to cDNA, the sequencing template. The protocol was immunoSEQ multiplex PCR, while the TCRdb copy is restricted to in-frame clones and leaves out a portion. The sample comprises roughly 150,000 clones, around 47% of which are singletons, and around 6.8% rests with the top ten. With regard to this clone: Its antigen remains unidentified.

Study findings and constraints: Whereas mice showed it more clearly, TCR sharing across patients was murkier, possibly because of HLA.

Input material: CD4+ T cells sorted from blood. The TCR sequence derives from a human donor with alopecia areata.

The CDR3 bases are TGCAGCGTTTCCGGGACGTCTGGGAGACACGAGCAGTACTTC. This codes for CSVSGTSGRHEQYF. The chain has TRBV29-1 and TRBJ2-7, with D possibly called TRBD1 or TRBD2 (5 bases each). V shed 5 bases and J shed 5 bases, with 19 bases lying between them. Looked up from germline, CDR1 is SQVTM and CDR2 is ANQGSEA. The CDR3 is made up of 14 amino acids.